These 11 T cell receptor beta chains came from one sample sequenced in a study of blood T cell repertoires in COVID-19. Clones were read by immunoSEQ multiplex PCR, and TCRdb kept only the in-frame ones, dropping some. The sample holds approximately 61,000 clones, approximately 86% seen once. The sequencing sample was made of peripheral blood. The source of these receptors is a human donor in a cohort sampled during active COVID-19.

This rearrangement joins TRBV2 to TRBJ2-3, with no clear D. This CDR3 region has 12 residues. Germline-derived CDR1 and CDR2 are SNHLY and FYNNEI. Trimming left V 6 bases short and J 0 bases short, with 4 bases between. The CDR3 DNA follows: TGTGCCAGCAGCCTTAGCACAGATACGCAGTATTTT. Translation: CASSLSTDTQYF.

This chain joins TRBV2 and TRBJ2-7, with D possibly being TRBD2 (6 bases). The germline CDR1 and CDR2 sequences are SNHLY and FYNNEI. With 7 bases removed from V and 4 bases from J, the gap between germline ends came to 23 bases. The CDR3 spans 16 residues. The CDR3 bases are TGTGCCAGCACTGATCTAGGTGGCGGGACCGGGTACGAGCAGTACTTC. Its protein is CASTDLGGGTGYEQYF.

There are a few counts of this clone. The J gene is TRBJ1-6, the V gene TRBV18; maybe TRBD1 (6 bases). Germline loops: CDR1 KGHSH, CDR2 LQKENI. The CDR3 runs to 14 residues. V was cut by 4 bases and J by 7 bases, with 11 bases left in between. CDR3 coding DNA: TGTGCCAGCTCACAAGGACAGATCAATTCACCCCTCCACTTT. Translation: CASSQGQINSPLHF.

J is TRBJ2-7 and V is TRBV20-1, with D maybe TRBD2 (5 bases). The CDR3 is made up of 11 amino acids. Between the trimmed V and J ends, which lost 6 bases and 7 bases, there was a span of 13 bases. Germline V CDR1 and CDR2: DFQATT, SNEGSKA (reference sequence). The CDR3 is CSAPREIEQYF. The CDR3 region has the DNA TGCAGTGCCCCGAGGGAGATAGAGCAGTACTTC.

This rearrangement joins TRBV7-8 to TRBJ2-5; possible D gene TRBD1, 5 bases. V was pared by 5 bases and J by 0 bases, with 10 bases between. In germline, CDR1 is SGHVS, CDR2 FQNEAQ. The CDR3 extends over 14 amino acids. CDR3 sequence: CASSPDRNQETQYF. The DNA of the CDR3 is TGTGCCAGCAGCCCTGACAGAAACCAAGAGACCCAGTACTTC.

The CDR3 here is CASSSPTSGREQFF. The CDR3 nucleotides read TGTGCCAGCAGCTCCCCGACTAGCGGGAGGGAGCAGTTCTTC. The J gene is TRBJ2-1, the V gene TRBV28; 13 bases fit TRBD2. Germline V gives CDR1 MDHEN, CDR2 SYDVKM. The CDR3 is 14 amino acids. The V segment lost 6 bases and the J segment 10 bases; nucleotides outside the gene matches: 6.

V gene TRBV28 combines with J gene TRBJ2-1, with D uncertain. There are 15 residues in the CDR3. From germline, CDR1 is MDHEN and CDR2 SYDVKM. V shed 5 bases and J shed 2 bases, with 13 bases lying between them. The CDR3 bases are TGTGCCAGCAGTCCCTACAGTTTCCCCTACAATGAGCAGTTCTTC. This codes for CASSPYSFPYNEQFF. The full variable domain, its missing parts supplied by reference TRBV28 and TRBJ2-1, is DVKVTQSSRYLVKRTGEKVFLECVQDMDHENMFWYRQDPGLGLRLIYFSYDVKMKEKGDIPEGYSVSREKKERFSLILESASTNQTSMYLCASSPYSFPYNEQFFGPGTRLTVL.

This clone was counted between two and nine times. This chain joins TRBV5-6 and TRBJ1-3; D not resolved. V lost 1 base to trimming and J lost 0 bases, with 8 bases between them. This CDR3 has 15 residues. Germline V CDR1 and CDR2: SGHDT, YYEEEE. The CDR3, as DNA: TGTGCCAGCAGCTTGCCGGAGAGCTCTGGAAACACCATATATTTT. Encoded protein: CASSLPESSGNTIYF.

The CDR3 region has the DNA TGTGCCAGCAGCTTAGCGTCCCTGAACACTGAAGCTTTCTTT. This gives the protein CASSLASLNTEAFF. The rearrangement links TRBV11-2 to TRBJ1-1; D is uncertain. The CDR3 has 14 residues. Trimming took off 1 base at V and 0 bases at J, with 6 bases between the two ends. Germline assignment: CDR1 SGHAT and CDR2 FQNNGV.

This chain links TRBV9 with TRBJ1-5; 10 nucleotides agree with TRBD1. J lost 4 bases, V lost 3 bases, and 4 bases had no gene match. The germline gives CDR1 SGDLS, CDR2 YYNGEE. This CDR3 comprises 15 residues. Here the CDR3 DNA reads TGTGCCAGCAGCGAACCGGGACAGGGGAATCAGCCCCAGCATTTT. The encoded protein is CASSEPGQGNQPQHF.

V gene TRBV9 combines with J gene TRBJ2-1; TRBD2 agrees at 8 bases. CDR1 SGDLS and CDR2 YYNGEE come from the germline V gene. Unmatched junction bases numbered 10, after V lost 0 bases and J lost 8 bases. The CDR3 consists of 16 residues. The CDR3 reads CASSVAGGLELDEQFF. The CDR3 nucleotides read TGTGCCAGCAGCGTAGCTGGGGGACTAGAATTGGATGAGCAGTTCTTC.